In this sample, the clone carrying this T cell receptor (beta chain) is large (0.1 to 1%). Its antigen remains unidentified. TCR libraries were prepared from around 15 ng of total RNA with the QIAseq Immune Repertoire TCR panel. TCRdb re-analysed the reads in MiXCR, keeping a single row per CDR3 protein. The sample yields 700 to 800 distinct CDR3 sequences, around 8% seen once. This entry is derived from a study of circulating CD8 cells and anti-PD-1 response in melanoma. Across the study: Seven of 13 melanoma patients received first-line anti-PD-1 therapy.

Study conclusions and caveats: Previously treated and treatment-naive patients were pooled together. No tumor material was available, so peptide assays assessed reactivity. Published repertoire comparisons used only baseline and M1 samples from a small cohort with few responders.

Four subsets defined by PD-1 and/or TIGIT were sorted from live CD3+CD8+TCRalphabeta+ cells. Sequenced here: CD8+ T cells from PBMCs, sampled at baseline or after one month of anti-PD-1 therapy (not recorded which). This clonotype was obtained from a human donor with melanoma.

In DNA form, the CDR3 reads TGTGCCAGCAGCCAAGTTCCCGTTGGATGGCTTACGAACACCGGGGAGCTGTTTTTT. Translating gives CASSQVPVGWLTNTGELFF. This chain links TRBV3-1 with TRBJ2-2; D unresolved. The CDR3 contains 19 residues. Trimming shortened V by 1 base and J by 0 bases, and 18 bases separated the two germline ends. The V gene's germline CDR1 is LGHDT and CDR2 YNNKEL (reference sequence).